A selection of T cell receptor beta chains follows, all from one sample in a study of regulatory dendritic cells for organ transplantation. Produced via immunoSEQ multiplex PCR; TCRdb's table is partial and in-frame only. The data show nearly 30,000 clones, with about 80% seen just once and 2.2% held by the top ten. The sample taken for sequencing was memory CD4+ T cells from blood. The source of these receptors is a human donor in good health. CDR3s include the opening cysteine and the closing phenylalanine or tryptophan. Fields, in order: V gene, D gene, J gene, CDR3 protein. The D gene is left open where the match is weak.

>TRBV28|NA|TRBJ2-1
CASSLRSGTLNEQFF
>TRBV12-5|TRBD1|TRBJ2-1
CASGRGTGANEQFF
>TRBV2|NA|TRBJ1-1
CASSRLENTEAFF
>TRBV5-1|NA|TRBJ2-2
CASSPGEAGELFF
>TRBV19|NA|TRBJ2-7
CAVARGIAYEQYF
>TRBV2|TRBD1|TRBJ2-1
CASTQEGTGADEQFF
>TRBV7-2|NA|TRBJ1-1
CASSQNTEAFF
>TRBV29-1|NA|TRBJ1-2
CSVDRNAYGYTF
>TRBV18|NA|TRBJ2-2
CASSPRNTGELFF
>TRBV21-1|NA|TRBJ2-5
CASSLTGDEETQYF
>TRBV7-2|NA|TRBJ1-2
CASSLGDRPYGYTF
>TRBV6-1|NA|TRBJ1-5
CASSADGARTQHF
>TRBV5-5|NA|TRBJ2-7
CASSFGQDEQYF
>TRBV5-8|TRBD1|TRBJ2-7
CASSLGTGTGYYEQYF
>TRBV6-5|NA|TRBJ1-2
CASSRTPPANYGYTF
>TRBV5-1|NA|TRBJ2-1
CASSLFSRQSYNEQFF
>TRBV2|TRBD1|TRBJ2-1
CASSGGRTGEQFF
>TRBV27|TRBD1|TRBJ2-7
CASSEQGADYEQYF
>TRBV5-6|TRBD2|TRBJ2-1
CASSLPRTSGVPQFF
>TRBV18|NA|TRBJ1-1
CASSNRVSTEAFF
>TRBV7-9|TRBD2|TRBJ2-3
CASSREGRRGDTQYF
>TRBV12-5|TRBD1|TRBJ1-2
CASGLVPQGQTGDGYTF
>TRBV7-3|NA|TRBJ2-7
CASSPWMTRRGRGHHEQYF
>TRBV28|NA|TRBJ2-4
CASSLGATGFGNIQYF
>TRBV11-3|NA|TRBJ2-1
CASSLQGNGEQFF
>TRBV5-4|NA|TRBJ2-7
CASSFDSYEQYF
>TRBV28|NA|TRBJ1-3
CASSLRQALHTIYF
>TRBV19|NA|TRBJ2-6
CASSKPFGSGANVLTF
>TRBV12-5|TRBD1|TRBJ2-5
CASGPGQGQETQYF
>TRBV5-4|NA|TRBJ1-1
CASSAGQPNTEAFF